The source of this TCR beta chain is a study of technical replicates of blood from a few donors. Method: immunoSEQ multiplex PCR; TCRdb's copy keeps in-frame clones and lacks some. The data show some 64,000 clones, 75% to 90% seen once. V lost 4 bases to trimming and J lost 0 bases; unmatched junction nucleotides: 6. This CDR3 spans 16 amino acids. Germline lookup yields CDR1 SNHLY and CDR2 FYNNEI. The chain combines TRBV2 with TRBJ1-3; 7 bases line up with TRBD1. Specimen: PBMCs. The sequence was obtained from a human donor in good health. Some clones in this sample may be carry-over from other donors' samples. CDR3 nucleotide sequence: TGTGCCAGCAGTGCCTACGGGACAGACTCTGGAAACACCATATATTTT. Translating gives CASSAYGTDSGNTIYF.